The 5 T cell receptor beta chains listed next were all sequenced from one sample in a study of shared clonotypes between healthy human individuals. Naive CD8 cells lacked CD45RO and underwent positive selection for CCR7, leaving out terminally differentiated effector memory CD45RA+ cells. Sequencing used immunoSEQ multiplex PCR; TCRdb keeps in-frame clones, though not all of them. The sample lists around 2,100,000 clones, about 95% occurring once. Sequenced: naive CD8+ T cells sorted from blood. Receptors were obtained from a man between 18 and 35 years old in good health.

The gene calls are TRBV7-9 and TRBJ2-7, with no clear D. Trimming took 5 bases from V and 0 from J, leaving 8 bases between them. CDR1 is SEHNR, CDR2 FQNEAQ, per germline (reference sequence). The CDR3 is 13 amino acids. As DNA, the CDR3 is TGTGCCAGCAGCAACGCAGACTCCTACGAGCAGTACTTC. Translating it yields CASSNADSYEQYF.

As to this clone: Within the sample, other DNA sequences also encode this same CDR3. The CDR3 sequence: CASSSGTGGYEQYF. The CDR3 coding sequence is TGTGCCAGCAGCTCCGGGACAGGGGGTTACGAGCAGTACTTC. The rearrangement uses TRBV9 and TRBJ2-7; 11 positions agree with TRBD1. Unmatched junction bases numbered 4, after V lost 4 bases and J lost 4 bases. CDR1 is SGDLS and CDR2 is YYNGEE in the germline V gene. This CDR3 spans 14 amino acids.

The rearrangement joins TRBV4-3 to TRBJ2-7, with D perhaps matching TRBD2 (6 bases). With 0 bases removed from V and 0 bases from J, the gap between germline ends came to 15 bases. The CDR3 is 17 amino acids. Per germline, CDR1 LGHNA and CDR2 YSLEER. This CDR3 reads CASSQEGGTDLSYEQYF. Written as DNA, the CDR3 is TGCGCCAGCAGCCAAGAAGGCGGGACGGACCTCTCCTACGAGCAGTACTTC.

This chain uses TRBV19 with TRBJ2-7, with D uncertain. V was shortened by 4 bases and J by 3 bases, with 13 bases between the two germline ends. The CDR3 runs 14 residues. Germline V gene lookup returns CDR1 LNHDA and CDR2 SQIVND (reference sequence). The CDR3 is CASSNSWSLYEQYF. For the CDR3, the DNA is TGTGCCAGTAGTAACAGTTGGTCCCTCTACGAGCAGTACTTC. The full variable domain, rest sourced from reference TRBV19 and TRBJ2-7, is DGGITQSPKYLFRKEGQNVTLSCEQNLNHDAMYWYRQDPGQGLRLIYYSQIVNDFQKGDIAEGYSVSREKKESFPLTVTSAQKNPTAFYLCASSNSWSLYEQYFGPGTRLTVT.

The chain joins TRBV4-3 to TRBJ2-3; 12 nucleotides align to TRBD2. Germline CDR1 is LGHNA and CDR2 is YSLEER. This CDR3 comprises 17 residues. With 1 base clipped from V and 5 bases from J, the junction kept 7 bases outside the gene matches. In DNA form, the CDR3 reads TGCGCCAGCAGCCAAGCTTGGCTAGCGGGAGGGGTAGATACGCAGTATTTT. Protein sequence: CASSQAWLAGGVDTQYF.